These 18 T cell receptor beta chains were all obtained from the same sample, sequenced in a study of blood T cell repertoires in COVID-19. Sequencing was performed with immunoSEQ multiplex PCR; in TCRdb, only in-frame clones are kept and a portion is missing. The sample holds some 220,000 clones, 80% seen once. The sequenced sample was peripheral blood. Receptor source: a human donor in a cohort sampled during active COVID-19.

This clone was counted once. The rearrangement uses TRBV5-8 and TRBJ1-5; 9 positions agree with TRBD1. Germline CDR1 is SGHTS and CDR2 is YDEGEE. V was pared by 2 bases and J by 6 bases, with 3 bases of the junction left unmatched. This CDR3 has 14 residues. The CDR3 DNA follows: TGTGCCAGCAGCTTACAGGGGGCCGGTCAGCCCCAGCATTTT. Protein product: CASSLQGAGQPQHF.

The gene calls are TRBV6-6 and TRBJ1-4; D is unclear. The CDR3 loop spans 14 amino acids. Trimming pared 7 bases from V and 0 bases from J, leaving 9 bases between. From germline, CDR1 is MNHNY and CDR2 SVGAGI (reference sequence). The CDR3 is CASTHGATNEKLFF. CDR3 DNA: TGTGCCAGCACCCACGGTGCAACTAATGAAAAACTGTTTTTT.

The V call is TRBV9, the J call TRBJ1-1, with D uncertain. In germline, CDR1 is SGDLS, CDR2 YYNGEE. Trimming cost V 3 bases and J 0 bases, with 6 bases left between them. The CDR3 runs 13 residues. The chain's CDR3 is CASSGALNTEAFF. Here the CDR3 DNA reads TGTGCCAGCAGCGGAGCGTTGAACACTGAAGCTTTCTTT. The variable domain in full, completed from reference TRBV9 and TRBJ1-1, reads DSGVTQTPKHLITATGQRVTLRCSPRSGDLSVYWYQQSLDQGLQFLIQYYNGEERAKGNILERFSAQQFPDLHSELNLSSLELGDSALYFCASSGALNTEAFFGQGTRLTVV.

The gene calls are TRBV5-1 and TRBJ2-7; D may be TRBD2 (5 bases). V shed 6 bases and J shed 6 bases, with 10 bases lying between them. The germline gives CDR1 SGHRS, CDR2 YFSETQ. The length of the CDR3 is 11 residues. CDR3 sequence: CASTKEGEQYF. The DNA of the CDR3 is TGCGCCAGCACTAAAGAGGGCGAGCAGTACTTC.

CDR3: CASSTPLQGGVDTIYF. CDR3 in DNA: TGTGCCAGTAGTACCCCTCTTCAGGGAGGTGTGGACACCATATATTTT. The chain employs TRBV19 and TRBJ1-3; weak D call: TRBD1 (5 bases). From germline, CDR1 is LNHDA and CDR2 SQIVND (reference sequence). The CDR3 length is 16 residues. Trimming took off 4 bases at V and 8 bases at J, with 21 bases between the two ends.

The chain joins TRBV28 to TRBJ2-7; D is possibly TRBD2 (6 bases). The CDR3 loop spans 14 amino acids. With 6 bases removed from V and 1 base from J, the gap between germline ends came to 13 bases. The germline CDR1 and CDR2 sequences are MDHEN and SYDVKM. The CDR3 DNA is TGTGCCAGCAGAATGGGGGGAAGTTCCTACGAGCAGTACTTC. Protein sequence: CASRMGGSSYEQYF. Variable domain in full (rest from reference TRBV28 and TRBJ2-7): DVKVTQSSRYLVKRTGEKVFLECVQDMDHENMFWYRQDPGLGLRLIYFSYDVKMKEKGDIPEGYSVSREKKERFSLILESASTNQTSMYLCASRMGGSSYEQYFGPGTRLTVT.

The CDR3 loop is CASGHLPGQGTTYEQYF. The DNA of the CDR3 is TGTGCTAGTGGCCACCTACCAGGACAGGGTACAACCTACGAGCAGTACTTC. This chain connects TRBV12-5 to TRBJ2-7; TRBD1 matches at 8 bases. The germline V gene has CDR1 LGHNT and CDR2 FRNRAP. This CDR3 comprises 17 residues. Trimming cost V 6 bases and J 2 bases; bases outside gene matches: 15.

In DNA, the CDR3 is TGTGCCAGCAAAACCCCAGGGGGGAATGAGCAGTTCTTC. Amino acid sequence: CASKTPGGNEQFF. This chain uses TRBV28 with TRBJ2-1; weak D call: TRBD1 (7 bases). This CDR3 has 13 residues. V lost 7 bases and J lost 7, with 14 bases in between. The V gene's germline CDR1 is MDHEN and CDR2 SYDVKM.

The V gene is TRBV7-9, the J gene TRBJ1-1, with D perhaps TRBD1 (5 bases). The CDR3 is 14 amino acids. The V end lost 3 bases, the J end lost 5 bases, and 13 bases lay between the germline ends. Germline-derived CDR1 and CDR2 are SEHNR and FQNEAQ (reference sequence). The CDR3 here is CASSFGGRGTEAFF. The CDR3 nucleotides read TGTGCCAGCAGCTTCGGCGGGCGGGGGACTGAAGCTTTCTTT.

The rearrangement joins TRBV10-3 to TRBJ2-1, with TRBD2 matching 14 bases. CDR3 length: 13 amino acids. Germline CDR1 is ENHRY and CDR2 is SYGVKD. The junction had 0 bases not matched to a gene; V was cut back by 8 bases and J by 6 bases. The CDR3 sequence: CAIGTSGSNEQFF. The DNA for the CDR3 is TGTGCCATCGGGACTAGCGGGAGCAATGAGCAGTTCTTC.

This clone showed up just once. The rearrangement uses TRBV7-9 and TRBJ2-7; D possibly corresponds to TRBD1 (5 bases). Germline values: CDR1 SEHNR, CDR2 FQNEAQ (reference sequence). With 1 base removed from V and 3 bases from J, the gap between germline ends came to 13 bases. CDR3 length: 15 residues. The CDR3 nucleotides read TGTGCCAGCAGCTTAGTCCAGGGAAGTGGCTACGAGCAGTACTTC. Translating it yields CASSLVQGSGYEQYF.

This chain connects TRBV4-3 to TRBJ2-1, with 8 bases fitting TRBD2. The junction had 7 bases not matched to a gene; V was cut back by 4 bases and J by 5 bases. Germline loops: CDR1 LGHNA, CDR2 YSLEER. The CDR3 consists of 15 residues. The CDR3 sequence: CASSPWGGGNNEQFF. Written as DNA, the CDR3 is TGCGCCAGCAGCCCTTGGGGCGGGGGGAACAATGAGCAGTTCTTC.

V gene TRBV28 combines with J gene TRBJ2-5, with TRBD2 matching over 9 bases. Germline V gives CDR1 MDHEN, CDR2 SYDVKM. J gave up 4 bases and V 3 bases, and 12 bases lay outside the gene matches. CDR3 length equals 17 residues. The CDR3 DNA reads TGTGCCAGCAGTTTGTATCAGCGGGAGGCGATGGGAGAGACCCAGTACTTC. Its protein is CASSLYQREAMGETQYF. Drawing the rest from reference TRBV28 and TRBJ2-5, the complete variable domain is DVKVTQSSRYLVKRTGEKVFLECVQDMDHENMFWYRQDPGLGLRLIYFSYDVKMKEKGDIPEGYSVSREKKERFSLILESASTNQTSMYLCASSLYQREAMGETQYFGPGTRLLVL.

The chain recombines TRBV5-1 with TRBJ1-5; 8 bases are a match to TRBD1. This CDR3 has 18 amino acids. The junction had 11 bases not matched to a gene; V was cut back by 0 bases and J by 3 bases. Germline-derived CDR1 and CDR2 are SGHRS and YFSETQ. The CDR3 DNA sequence: TGCGCCAGCAGCTTGGTCCCCTCCGGGACAGGCTACAATCAGCCCCAGCATTTT. It is translated as CASSLVPSGTGYNQPQHF. The whole variable domain, remainder taken from reference TRBV5-1 and TRBJ1-5, is KAGVTQTPRYLIKTRGQQVTLSCSPISGHRSVSWYQQTPGQGLQFLFEYFSETQRNKGNFPGRFSGRQFSNSRSEMNVSTLELGDSALYLCASSLVPSGTGYNQPQHFGDGTRLSIL.

V usage is TRBV6-5 and J usage is TRBJ1-1; possibly TRBD1 for D (6 bases). The V gene's germline CDR1 is MNHEY and CDR2 SVGAGI. Trimming pared 4 bases from V and 5 bases from J, leaving 11 bases between. The CDR3 is made up of 13 amino acids. DNA for the CDR3: TGTGCCAGCAGTTTCCCAGGGGAAACTGAAGCTTTCTTT. Protein product: CASSFPGETEAFF.

A single count supports this clone. The V call is TRBV24-1, the J call TRBJ1-2, with D maybe TRBD1 (6 bases). In germline, CDR1 is KGHDR, CDR2 SFDVKD. This CDR3 is built from 14 residues. Trimming pared 11 bases from V and 1 base from J, leaving 16 bases between. CDR3: CAIPTGPLNYGYTF. CDR3 sequence (DNA): TGTGCCATCCCGACAGGCCCCCTTAACTATGGCTACACCTTC.

The chain is built from TRBV10-3 and TRBJ2-1, with 9 bases aligning to TRBD1. The CDR3 contains 15 residues. With 7 bases clipped from V and 5 bases from J, the junction kept 9 bases outside the gene matches. Germline values: CDR1 ENHRY, CDR2 SYGVKD. CDR3 region: CAIKPAGTGNNEQFF. In nucleotides, the CDR3 is TGTGCCATCAAGCCCGCCGGGACAGGGAACAATGAGCAGTTCTTC.

This rearrangement joins TRBV15 to TRBJ2-3; no reliable D call. The V gene's germline CDR1 is LNHNV and CDR2 YYDKDF (reference sequence). Trimming took off 0 bases at V and 0 bases at J, with 10 bases between the two ends. The CDR3 consists of 16 residues. In nucleotides, the CDR3 is TGTGCCACCAGCAGAGATATTTCCCCTAGCACAGATACGCAGTATTTT. It yields the protein CATSRDISPSTDTQYF.